This is a list of T cell receptor beta chains from one sample in a study of neurological immune-mediated disorders. TCRdb recomputed calls from the 5' RACE reads with MiXCR, one row per CDR3 protein. The repertoire holds 90,000 to 150,000 distinct CDR3 sequences, about 3.4% seen once, with 1% to 1.5% in the top ten. The source material was PBMCs. All receptors derive from a woman in her 30s with multiple sclerosis. CDR3s include the opening cysteine and the closing phenylalanine or tryptophan. A D gene is named only where the DNA matches it firmly. Size is omitted from some rows. Given values are once, few, many or a class for expanded clones.

abundance	len	d_gene	v_gene	j_gene	CDR3nt	CDR3aa
few	14	NA	TRBV7-7	TRBJ2-3	TGTGCCAGCAGCTTTGGGGGAGGACTAGATACGCAGTATTTT	CASSFGGGLDTQYF
many	14	NA	TRBV12-3/TRBV12-4	TRBJ2-2	TGTGCCAGCAGTTTTAGAGGGGGAGCCGGGGAGCTGTTTTTT	CASSFRGGAGELFF
many	13	TRBD1	TRBV6-5	TRBJ2-1	TGTGCCAGCAGTTGGACAGGGGCGAATGAGCAGTTCTTC	CASSWTGANEQFF
many	14	TRBD1	TRBV14	TRBJ2-3	TGTGCCAGCAGACGGACAGGGTACACAGATACGCAGTATTTT	CASRRTGYTDTQYF
NA	16	TRBD1	TRBV3-1	TRBJ1-5	TGTGCCAGCAGGCGGGGGACAGTATTGGGCAATCAGCCCCAGCATTTT	CASRRGTVLGNQPQHF
many	14	TRBD1	TRBV7-9	TRBJ1-2	TGTGCCAGCAGCTTAGGACAGGGGCACTATGGCTACACCTTC	CASSLGQGHYGYTF
many	13	NA	TRBV7-2	TRBJ2-1	TGTGCCAGCAGCCCGCCGGGTTCCGGTGAGCAGTTCTTC	CASSPPGSGEQFF
many	15	NA	TRBV12-3/TRBV12-4	TRBJ2-5	TGTGCCAGCAGCCTGGGGGGACGACGCCAAGAGACCCAGTACTTC	CASSLGGRRQETQYF
many	15	TRBD1	TRBV2	TRBJ1-2	TGTGCCAGCAGTGAAGCGAGGGACAGGGGAGGAAGCTACACCTTC	CASSEARDRGGSYTF
many	18	NA	TRBV10-3	TRBJ1-3	TGTGCCATCAGCATTTTCCCCTCGACGGGAACTTCTGGAAACACCATATATTTT	CAISIFPSTGTSGNTIYF
few	16	TRBD2	TRBV4-3	TRBJ2-7	TGCGCCAGCAGCCAAGAATGGCTAGCGGGGGAGAACGAGCAGTACTTC	CASSQEWLAGENEQYF
many	16	TRBD1	TRBV5-1	TRBJ2-5	TGCGCCAGCAGGTCGACAGGGGGGTCCGTTAAGGAGACCCAGTACTTC	CASRSTGGSVKETQYF
many	11	NA	TRBV9	TRBJ1-1	TGTGCCAGCGGTGGGGGCACTGAAGCTTTCTTT	CASGGGTEAFF
many	15	TRBD2	TRBV4-1	TRBJ2-7	TGCGCCAGCAGCCAAAGCGGGGGCACTCTCTACGAGCAGTACTTC	CASSQSGGTLYEQYF
many	10	NA	TRBV2	TRBJ2-7	TGTGCCAGCACTCGTGACGAGCAGTACTTC	CASTRDEQYF
many	19	NA	TRBV6-5	TRBJ2-6	TGTGCCAGCAGTTCCTTCAGGGACTTCACAGTCACCGGGGCCAACGTCCTGACTTTC	CASSSFRDFTVTGANVLTF
many	16	TRBD2	TRBV6-5	TRBJ2-3	TGTGCCAGCAGTTTCAACTTAGCGGGAGGGCCAGATACGCAGTATTTT	CASSFNLAGGPDTQYF
many	13	NA	TRBV9	TRBJ1-2	TGTGCCAGCAGCGCGGACGGCTCCTATGGCTACACCTTC	CASSADGSYGYTF
many	14	NA	TRBV3-1	TRBJ2-3	TGTGCCAGCAGCCAAGATATAGCAGGGGATACGCAGTATTTT	CASSQDIAGDTQYF
many	15	TRBD2	TRBV7-9	TRBJ2-1	TGTGCCAGCAGCTCAACCCGACTAGCGGGCAATGAGCAGTTCTTC	CASSSTRLAGNEQFF
many	13	NA	TRBV12-3/TRBV12-4	TRBJ1-1	TGTGCCAGCACCCTTGTAAGGGACGGGGAAGCTTTCTTT	CASTLVRDGEAFF
many	15	TRBD1	TRBV20-1	TRBJ1-6	TGCAGTGCTACTCCGGGACAGGGGGCCTACTCACCCCTCCACTTT	CSATPGQGAYSPLHF
many	12	NA	TRBV6-2/TRBV6-3	TRBJ2-7	TGTGCCAGCCGGGACCTAAGAACCGAGCAGTACTTC	CASRDLRTEQYF
many	17	NA	TRBV7-2	TRBJ1-4	TGTGCCAGCAGCCCCCAGAATTTTGCGGCAACTAATGAAAAACTGTTTTTT	CASSPQNFAATNEKLFF
many	18	NA	TRBV20-1	TRBJ1-3	TGCAGTGCTAGAGAAAGGTGGACGGGCGGCCTCTCTGGAAACACCATATATTTT	CSARERWTGGLSGNTIYF
many	18	TRBD1	TRBV4-3	TRBJ1-3	TGCGCCAGCAGCCAGGGGCCTCCGACAGGGGCGGCTGGAAACACCATATATTTT	CASSQGPPTGAAGNTIYF
many	18	NA	TRBV14	TRBJ2-1	TGTGCCAGCAGCCAAGATCTGGCCGCACGTTATTTACACAATGAGCAGTTCTTC	CASSQDLAARYLHNEQFF
medium-sized	14	TRBD1	TRBV12-3/TRBV12-4	TRBJ2-3	TGTGCCAGCAACGACAGGGCACGTACAGATACGCAGTATTTT	CASNDRARTDTQYF
many	17	TRBD2	TRBV7-8	TRBJ2-7	TGTGCCAGCAGCTTAATGGCTAGCGGGGGGGCAACCTACGAGCAGTACTTC	CASSLMASGGATYEQYF
many	12	NA	TRBV7-9	TRBJ2-4	TGTGCCGGTTCGTCGAGAGAAAACATTCAGTACTTC	CAGSSRENIQYF
many	15	TRBD1	TRBV5-6	TRBJ1-4	TGTGCCAGCAGCTTGGACAGGGGTGGAAATGAAAAACTGTTTTTT	CASSLDRGGNEKLFF
many	16	NA	TRBV20-1	TRBJ1-5	TGCAGTGCTAGAGGGTCCCGGGGGTATAGCAATCAGCCCCAGCATTTT	CSARGSRGYSNQPQHF
many	13	NA	TRBV6-2/TRBV6-3	TRBJ2-7	TGTGCCAGCAGTGCCGGGGGCCCCTACGAGCAGTACTTC	CASSAGGPYEQYF
many	16	NA	TRBV27	TRBJ2-2	TGTGCCAGCAGTTTAGAGGCTAGTTCGAACACCGGGGAGCTGTTTTTT	CASSLEASSNTGELFF
many	15	NA	TRBV7-9	TRBJ2-3	TGTGCCAGCAGCTTAGGACAAATTAGCACAGATACGCAGTATTTT	CASSLGQISTDTQYF
many	15	NA	TRBV9	TRBJ1-2	TGTGCCAGCAGCGGCTCCGGGGGCGGAAACTATGGCTACACCTTC	CASSGSGGGNYGYTF
few	15	NA	TRBV3-1	TRBJ2-7	TGTGCCAGCAGCCCCATTCAGCGTAGTTCCTACGAGCAGTACTTC	CASSPIQRSSYEQYF
many	14	NA	TRBV12-3/TRBV12-4	TRBJ1-6	TGTGCCAGCAGTTTACGGGGGGATAATTCACCCCTCCACTTT	CASSLRGDNSPLHF
many	14	TRBD1	TRBV12-3/TRBV12-4	TRBJ1-2	TGTGCCAGCCACTCCCGGGACAGGGGCCCTGGCTACACCTTC	CASHSRDRGPGYTF
many	12	NA	TRBV10-3	TRBJ2-1	TGTGCCATCAGCCGGCCTGAGGGTGAGCAGTTCTTC	CAISRPEGEQFF
many	19	NA	TRBV3-1	TRBJ2-3	TGTGCCAGCAGCCAAGGACCCTCCGGGGAGCGCCCAAGCACAGATACGCAGTATTTT	CASSQGPSGERPSTDTQYF
many	15	NA	TRBV2	TRBJ1-1	TGTGCCAGCAGTGAGCCCAGGGGCGTCCTTCAAGAAGCTTTCTTT	CASSEPRGVLQEAFF
many	16	NA	TRBV5-1	TRBJ2-6	TGCGCCAGCAGCCCCCAAACAGGGTCTGGGGCCAACGTCCTGACTTTC	CASSPQTGSGANVLTF
many	15	NA	TRBV6-2/TRBV6-3	TRBJ1-1	TGTGCCAGCAGCCGCCGTCGGGGGAAGAACACTGAAGCTTTCTTT	CASSRRRGKNTEAFF
few	17	TRBD1	TRBV4-3	TRBJ1-4	TGCGCCAGCAGCCAAGAACCCGTCCCACAGGGGGGCGAAAAACTGTTTTTT	CASSQEPVPQGGEKLFF
many	15	TRBD1	TRBV15	TRBJ1-2	TGTGCCACCAGCTCGACAGGGACGGTTAGCTATGGCTACACCTTC	CATSSTGTVSYGYTF